The clone carrying this T cell receptor (beta chain) turned up a few times. This entry belongs to a study of graft-versus-host responses after intestinal transplantation. The overall study: Every recipient had anti-thymocyte globulin induction and about three years of tacrolimus plus steroids.

V lost 4 bases and J 8 bases, leaving 12 bases between the germline ends. CDR1 is MDHEN and CDR2 is SYDVKM in the germline V gene. This CDR3 is built from 14 residues. Broader study findings: There were GvH clones found in recipient marrow, and some of them appeared first in ileum or blood.

The study plated approximately 200,000 CFSE-labeled responders with approximately 200,000 irradiated, violet-dye-labeled stimulators. Libraries were prepared by immunoSEQ multiplex PCR; TCRdb keeps only in-frame clonotypes and omits some of them. The data contain nearly 25,000 clones, around two fifths of them singletons. The sample consisted of alloreactive CD4+ T cells from a mixed lymphocyte reaction culture, taken before intestinal transplant. Subset indicated: CFSE-low proliferating T cells sorted from approximately six-day pre-transplant mixed lymphocyte reaction (GvH or HvG direction). The chain uses TRBV28 and TRBJ1-6; a weak D match, TRBD1 (5 bases). The source is a human patient who received an intestinal transplant. CDR3 sequence (DNA): TGTGCCAGCAGTTCCGGGCAGGGCGATTCACCCCTCCACTTT. Its translation: CASSSGQGDSPLHF. The full variable domain, completed using reference TRBV28 and TRBJ1-6, is DVKVTQSSRYLVKRTGEKVFLECVQDMDHENMFWYRQDPGLGLRLIYFSYDVKMKEKGDIPEGYSVSREKKERFSLILESASTNQTSMYLCASSSGQGDSPLHFGNGTRLTVT.